Below are 4 T cell receptor beta chains sequenced from a single sample in a study of blood T cell repertoires in COVID-19. Some clones are missing from TCRdb's copy, which holds only in-frame ones; the method was immunoSEQ multiplex PCR. In the table there are about 240,000 clones, about four fifths of which are singletons. Sequenced sample: peripheral blood. These receptors were obtained from a woman aged 18-35 years with acute or convalescent COVID-19.

The CDR3 sequence: CASSRGPSTGVDEQFF. The CDR3 nucleotides are TGTGCCAGCAGCCGCGGACCTTCGACAGGGGTGGATGAGCAGTTCTTC. This rearrangement joins TRBV28 to TRBJ2-1, with TRBD1 matching 8 bases. Unmatched junction bases numbered 15, after V lost 6 bases and J lost 8 bases. Germline CDR1 is MDHEN and CDR2 is SYDVKM. There are 16 residues in the CDR3.

The chain couples TRBV10-2 to TRBJ2-2; D might be TRBD2 (6 bases). The CDR3 contains 17 residues. Trimming took 2 bases from V and 3 from J, leaving 16 bases between them. Looked up from germline, CDR1 is WSHSY and CDR2 is SAAADI. CDR3 region: CASSENPYGSDTGELFF. CDR3 sequence (DNA): TGCGCCAGCAGTGAGAACCCTTACGGGAGTGACACCGGGGAGCTGTTTTTT.

This chain joins TRBV4-3 and TRBJ1-4; D is perhaps TRBD1 (6 bases). The CDR3 runs to 17 residues. Germline lookup yields CDR1 LGHNA and CDR2 YSLEER. With 4 bases removed from V and 4 bases from J, the gap between germline ends came to 19 bases. CDR3 sequence (DNA): TGCGCCAGCAGCCGAGAACTGCAGGGGATAGATAATGAAAAACTGTTTTTT. Translated: CASSRELQGIDNEKLFF.

This sequence joins TRBV27 and TRBJ1-2; 10 positions agree with TRBD1. The CDR3 loop spans 16 amino acids. Germline CDR1 is MNHEY and CDR2 is SMNVEV (reference sequence). V lost 5 bases, J lost 7 bases, and 13 bases stayed unmatched. CDR3 sequence reads: CASSDAGTGAARGYTF. The CDR3 DNA is TGTGCCAGCAGTGACGCCGGGACAGGGGCTGCACGTGGCTACACCTTC.